The rows below give T cell receptor beta chains drawn from one sample of a study of T cells in Graves' hyperthyroidism and ophthalmopathy. TCRdb ran MiXCR on the multiplex PCR reads and lists one entry per CDR3 protein. The sample records 560,000 or so distinct CDR3 sequences, 40% to 55% being singletons. The specimen sequenced was peripheral blood or thyroid tissue (not recorded which). These receptors came from a woman aged 18-29 years with Graves' hyperthyroidism. Both conserved end residues are part of each CDR3. The D gene is left open where the match is weak. Rows may omit the clone size; those that give it use once, few, many or a size class.

.	.	TRBV24-1	TRBJ1-2	CATGLYGYTF	TGTGCCACCGGCCTCTATGGCTACACCTTC
few	TRBD1	TRBV5-6	TRBJ1-5	CASSWGTGNQPQHF	TGTGCCAGCAGCTGGGGGACAGGCAATCAGCCCCAGCATTTT
.	.	TRBV29-1	TRBJ1-4	CSADGQTNEKLFF	TGCAGCGCGGACGGCCAAACTAATGAAAAACTGTTTTTT
.	.	TRBV19	TRBJ2-7	CAMPSYEQYF	TGTGCCATGCCTTCCTACGAGCAGTACTTC
few	.	TRBV5-1	TRBJ2-7	CASSLAQDLGYEQYF	TGCGCCAGCAGCTTGGCGCAGGATTTAGGCTACGAGCAGTACTTC
many	.	TRBV12-3/TRBV12-4	TRBJ1-1	CASRILVEAFF	TGTGCCAGCAGGATCCTTGTCGAAGCTTTCTTT
.	.	TRBV25-1	TRBJ1-3	CASSESGILGGNTIYF	TGTGCCAGCAGTGAATCTGGGATATTGGGAGGAAACACCATATATTTT
.	.	TRBV19	TRBJ1-4	CAGSSISTNEKLFF	TGTGCCGGTAGTTCCATTTCAACTAATGAAAAGCTGTTTTTT
few	TRBD1	TRBV20-1	TRBJ2-5	CSASGTAEGGGQETQYF	TGCAGTGCTTCCGGGACAGCCGAGGGTGGGGGCCAAGAGACCCAGTACTTC
.	TRBD1	TRBV7-2	TRBJ1-2	CASSSGTGVGYTF	TGTGCCAGCAGCTCCGGGACAGGGGTCGGCTACACCTTC
few	TRBD1	TRBV7-2	TRBJ2-5	CASSSGQGKTQYF	TGTGCCAGCAGTTCTGGACAGGGGAAGACCCAGTACTTC
.	.	TRBV10-3	TRBJ1-2	CAISPGFWGYTF	TGTGCCATCAGCCCGGGATTTTGGGGCTACACCTTC
many	.	TRBV29-1	TRBJ1-1	CSVARDNLLGTEAFF	TGCAGCGTTGCCCGGGACAATCTCCTGGGCACTGAAGCTTTCTTT
.	.	TRBV20-1	TRBJ1-1	CSLRVGGYTEAFF	TGCAGTCTTCGGGTGGGAGGGTACACTGAAGCTTTCTTT
few	.	TRBV7-3	TRBJ1-2	CASSQDPLGGYTF	TGTGCCAGCAGTCAAGACCCCCTTGGTGGCTACACCTTC
.	.	TRBV7-9	TRBJ1-2	CASSDPGGYTF	TGTGCCAGCAGTGATCCCGGGGGCTACACCTTC
.	TRBD2	TRBV7-2	TRBJ2-7	CASSFDTSGTYEQYF	TGTGCCAGCAGCTTCGATACTAGCGGGACGTACGAGCAGTACTTC
.	.	TRBV24-1	TRBJ1-1	CATSESHLSEAFF	TGTGCCACCAGTGAATCACACCTCTCTGAAGCTTTCTTT
once	.	TRBV25-1	TRBJ2-3	CASSPRQDLTDTQYF	TGTGCCAGCAGCCCCAGACAGGACCTCACAGATACGCAGTATTTT
.	TRBD1	TRBV10-3	TRBJ2-7	CATHPGTGTYEQYF	TGTGCCACCCACCCCGGGACAGGGACCTACGAGCAGTACTTC
.	TRBD2	TRBV19	TRBJ2-7	CASRRGGTYEQYF	TGTGCCAGTAGGCGCGGGGGGACCTACGAGCAGTACTTC
.	TRBD1	TRBV2	TRBJ2-5	CASTLDRGSNQPQYF	TGTGCCAGCACCCTGGACAGGGGTAGCAATCAGCCCCAGTACTTC
few	TRBD2	TRBV4-2	TRBJ2-7	CASSQAMGLASYEQYF	TGTGCCAGCAGCCAAGCCATGGGACTAGCGTCCTACGAGCAGTACTTC
.	.	TRBV14	TRBJ1-4	CASSHGPDRNEKLFF	TGTGCCAGCAGCCATGGGCCTGATAGGAATGAAAAACTGTTTTTT
few	TRBD2	TRBV7-9	TRBJ2-5	CASSLAPTIWTSGQETQYF	TGTGCCAGCAGCTTAGCCCCGACCATCTGGACTAGCGGGCAAGAGACCCAGTACTTC
few	TRBD1	TRBV19	TRBJ1-2	CASSMTGSPNYGYTF	TGTGCCAGTAGTATGACAGGGAGTCCTAACTATGGCTACACCTTC